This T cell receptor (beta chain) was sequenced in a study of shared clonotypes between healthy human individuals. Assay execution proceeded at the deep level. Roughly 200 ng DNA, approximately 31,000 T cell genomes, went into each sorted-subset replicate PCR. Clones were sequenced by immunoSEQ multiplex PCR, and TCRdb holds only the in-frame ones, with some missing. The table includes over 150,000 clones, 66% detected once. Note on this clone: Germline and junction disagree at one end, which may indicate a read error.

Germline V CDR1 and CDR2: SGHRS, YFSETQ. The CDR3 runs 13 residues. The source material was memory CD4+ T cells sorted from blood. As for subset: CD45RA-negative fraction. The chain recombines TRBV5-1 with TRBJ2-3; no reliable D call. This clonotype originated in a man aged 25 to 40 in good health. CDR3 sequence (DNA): TGCGCCAGCAGCTTTGACTCCACATATACGCAGTATTTT. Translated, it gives CASSFDSTYTQYF.